This T cell receptor beta chain was found in a study of CD8 T cells in Susac syndrome (dated by TCRdb to between 2018 and 2021). With respect to the entire study: The study used repertoire sequencing to test whether antigen drove CD8+ T cell activation and differentiation in Susac syndrome. The clonality of the CD8+ T cell repertoire was compared across 12 healthy donors, around 14 Susac syndrome patients and roughly 16 multiple sclerosis patients.

High-throughput TCR beta sequencing profiled peripheral blood CD8+ and CD4+ T cells from healthy donors, Susac syndrome patients and multiple sclerosis patients. Multiple sclerosis controls were treatment-naive patients with stable or active relapsing-remitting disease fulfilling revised McDonald criteria. Bulk CD8+ and CD4+ T cells were purified magnetically by negative isolation, whereas CD8+ TEMRA cells were enriched by FACS. Blood was drawn into EDTA tubes, processed within 24 hours, and PBMCs were isolated by density gradient centrifugation. PBMCs intended for TCR sequencing were frozen in liquid nitrogen and were later thawed in a 37 degrees C water bath. Purity of sorted or isolated CD4+, CD8+ and CD8+ TEMRA cells was at least 90%. Overall results and qualifications from the work: The TCR sequencing and HLA analysis was acknowledged to have included a relatively small number of individuals.

This clonotype was seen a handful of times. The antigen it recognizes is unknown. Within one base of it there is no much larger clone, and no base qualities were kept. RNA was extracted with the RNeasy kit and roughly 0.45 to 1 ug was reverse transcribed using random hexamers. The immunoSEQ multiplex PCR assay, which covers 54 Vbeta and 13 Jbeta segments, was used to amplify TCR beta CDR3 regions. Bias from PCR amplification was corrected by using a synthetic template baseline for primer optimization and for computational correction. Concerning the study's data processing: Only productive sequences were kept, with reads annotated to V, D and J genes according to IMGT and analyzed in immunoSEQ Analyzer. Clonality was calculated as one minus the Shannon entropy normalized by log2 of the number of productive unique sequences. For each patient and control, public and private clones were evaluated among the 100 most prevalent clones. Clones were defined as Susac-specific when absent from the healthy and MS cohorts, from about 1,100 published viral clones and from other ImmuneACCESS disease sequences. The raw public reads went through TCRdb reprocessing: fastp at Q25, MiXCR clone calling, in-frame beta chains kept. Each record represents a unique CDR3 protein, reported with the most common genes and DNA among its rows. In this record, the V and J calls reflect TCRdb's handling and not the investigators' own analysis. Across this sample there are about 430,000 distinct CDR3 sequences, with 85% to 90% seen only once. Approximately 0.11% of the sample comes from the top ten.

Based on the germline V gene, the CDR1 and CDR2 sequences are MGHRA and YSYEKL. The cysteine opens and the phenylalanine closes a CDR3 of 15 amino acids. The DNA shown is the 45-base CDR3, in frame from base 1. The trim is 3 bases for V and 0 bases for J, with a gap of 9 bases between the germline ends. Sample: CD8+ T cells from PBMCs. The TCR sequence derives from a human donor with multiple sclerosis. The rearrangement joined TRBV4-1 to TRBJ1-5; the D gene remains uncertain. The CDR3: CASSQGRNSNQPQHF. The DNA reads as follows: TGCGCCAGCAGCCAGGGCAGAAATAGCAATCAGCCCCAGCATTTT.